This record looks at one TCR beta chain sequence and its context. These data are taken from a study of blood T cell repertoires in COVID-19. Study in general: Acute and convalescent COVID-19 specimens originated in the United States, Italy and Spain. Nucleic acid was either cDNA or gDNA, and it came from T cells, B-cell-depleted T cells, or PBMCs.

The CDR3 runs to 16 residues. How the authors handled the data: It was from reference gene primer amplification that nucleated cell counts were estimated. Clones were read by immunoSEQ multiplex PCR, and TCRdb kept only the in-frame ones, dropping some. V and J calls and clone size follow that table, whereas D and trimming were derived from the DNA. Among 200,000 or so clones, around four fifths were seen once, and the ten largest hold under 5.5%. This TCR was recovered from a woman aged 25 to 39 with acute or convalescent COVID-19. Source material: peripheral blood. The rearrangement links TRBV21-1 to TRBJ1-1. TRBV21-1 constitutes a pseudogene. The CDR3 protein is CASSKEEGRTNTEAFF. CDR3 nucleotides: TGTGCCAGCAGCAAAGAGGAGGGGCGAACGAACACTGAAGCTTTCTTT.